This T cell receptor beta chain was obtained from a study of T cell repertoires in cytomegalovirus infection. In the study overall: Recently identified HLA-C-restricted CMV epitopes and well-studied HLA-B-restricted CMV epitopes were used by the study. Carrying CMV and the relevant HLA type showed in public TCR beta signatures.

MiXCR, applied by TCRdb to the reads, yields one record per CDR3 protein. The table lists more than 110,000 distinct CDR3 sequences, around 30% of them singletons. Study-level findings and limits: HLA-C-restricted CMV clonotypes gave the most frequent clonotype in two of eight donors.

This clonotype was seen at least ten times. Its specificity is unknown. From germline, CDR1 is MNHNS and CDR2 SASEGT. The CDR3 loop spans 14 amino acids. Between the trimmed V and J ends, which lost 8 bases and 0 bases, there was a span of 14 bases. This receptor was taken from a human donor in good health (CMV status not recorded). Some clones in this sample may be carry-over from other donors' samples. V usage is TRBV6-1 and J usage is TRBJ2-7, with D maybe TRBD1 (5 bases). The material sequenced was CD8+ T cells from cultured PBMCs, taken from culture after CMV antigen stimulation. The CDR3 nucleotides are TGTGCCAGCGCCAGAGGAGACAGCTCCTACGAGCAGTACTTC. Translation gives CASARGDSSYEQYF.